These 28 T cell receptor beta chains share one sample of origin, sequenced in a study of cytomegalovirus exposure and HLA in healthy donors. 13 Jbeta primers and 60 Vbeta primers were used for the PCR. Assay used: immunoSEQ multiplex PCR; TCRdb lists only in-frame clones, some missing. The table shows over 150,000 clones, with approximately 77% occurring only once. Sequencing was carried out using PBMCs. These receptors originate from a young man in good health and CMV-seropositive.

This clone showed up just a few times. The chain carries TRBV6-6 and TRBJ1-1, with D hard to call. The length of the CDR3 is 14 residues. The V end was cut by 0 bases, the J end by 1 base, with 6 bases between. Germline V gene lookup returns CDR1 MNHNY and CDR2 SVGAGI (reference sequence). CDR3: CASSYSKPNTEAFF. The CDR3 nucleotides read TGTGCCAGCAGTTACTCGAAGCCGAACACTGAAGCTTTCTTT.

This clone came up a few times. The chain couples TRBV19 to TRBJ2-1; TRBD1 matches 7 bases. Losses at the gene ends were 6 bases for V and 10 bases for J; bases not matched to a gene: 18. Per germline, CDR1 LNHDA and CDR2 SQIVND (reference sequence). This CDR3 has 16 residues. The DNA for the CDR3 is TGTGCCAGTAGACCCGAGGGAAGGGGGCCTGGAGAAGAGCAGTTCTTC. Translated: CASRPEGRGPGEEQFF.

The V gene is TRBV5-1, the J gene TRBJ2-5; 10 nucleotides match TRBD1. The J call may be faulty, since TRBJ2-7 better matches the DNA end. This CDR3 has 15 residues. Germline V CDR1 and CDR2: SGHRS, YFSETQ. The CDR3 loop is CASNGRDRGRDEQYF. DNA of the CDR3: TGCGCCAGCAACGGTCGGGACAGGGGCAGAGACGAGCAGTACTTC.

The genes are TRBV2 and TRBJ1-1; D is possibly TRBD1 (5 bases). The ends were cut back, 8 bases at V and 0 bases at J, with 16 bases in the middle. Per the germline V gene, CDR1 is SNHLY and CDR2 is FYNNEI. The CDR3 consists of 15 residues. The CDR3 sequence: CASDRLGALNTEAFF. The CDR3 coding sequence is TGTGCCAGCGACAGACTAGGGGCATTGAACACTGAAGCTTTCTTT.

The chain combines TRBV11-2 with TRBJ2-1; 7 bases align to TRBD1. With 3 bases clipped from V and 2 bases from J, the junction kept 4 bases outside the gene matches. The V gene's germline CDR1 is SGHAT and CDR2 FQNNGV. The CDR3 totals 15 residues. The CDR3 DNA sequence: TGTGCCAGCAGCTTTACGCAGGGGGCCTACAATGAGCAGTTCTTC. It yields the protein CASSFTQGAYNEQFF.

The chain uses TRBV4-1 and TRBJ2-1, with D maybe TRBD1 (6 bases). CDR1 and CDR2 (germline): MGHRA, YSYEKL. The germline V and J ends were trimmed by 0 bases and 5 bases, with 11 bases remaining between them. CDR3 length: 15 residues. This CDR3 reads CASSQDGRGHNEQFF. The DNA of the CDR3 is TGCGCCAGCAGCCAAGACGGCAGGGGCCACAATGAGCAGTTCTTC.

The chain joins TRBV28 to TRBJ1-2, with 7 bases lining up with TRBD1. Germline loops: CDR1 MDHEN, CDR2 SYDVKM. The CDR3 has 14 amino acids. Losses at the gene ends were 2 bases for V and 6 bases for J; bases not matched to a gene: 6. CDR3 nucleotides: TGTGCCAGCAGTTTAGACAGGGTAGGAGATGGCTACACCTTC. Its translation: CASSLDRVGDGYTF.

This clone was counted a few times. The rearrangement joins TRBV4-1 to TRBJ2-5; tentatively, D is TRBD1 (6 bases). The CDR3 spans 13 residues. Germline lookup yields CDR1 MGHRA and CDR2 YSYEKL. V lost 1 base and J 4 bases, leaving 7 bases between the germline ends. DNA of the CDR3: TGCGCCAGCAGCCAAGGAGGGGGAGAGACCCAGTACTTC. It yields the protein CASSQGGGETQYF.

In its sample, this clone was seen a few times. V gene TRBV2 combines with J gene TRBJ1-4; no definite D call. Trimming removed 5 bases at V and 7 bases at J, with 11 bases between. The CDR3 loop spans 13 amino acids. From germline, CDR1 is SNHLY and CDR2 FYNNEI. The DNA for the CDR3 is TGTGCCAGCAGTCCGGTTTCTAGTGAAAAACTGTTTTTT. Translation: CASSPVSSEKLFF.

The V gene is TRBV5-1, the J gene TRBJ2-7; 7 bases fit TRBD1. This CDR3 has 15 residues. With 4 bases clipped from V and 2 bases from J, the junction kept 9 bases outside the gene matches. Germline CDR1 and CDR2: SGHRS and YFSETQ. The CDR3 bases are TGCGCCAGCAGCCCGGGACAGACCGAACCCTACGAGCAGTACTTC. Its protein is CASSPGQTEPYEQYF.

This clone showed up just a few times. The J gene is TRBJ2-7, the V gene TRBV7-9; a weak D match, TRBD1 (6 bases). The ends were cut back, 3 bases at V and 3 bases at J, with 12 bases in the middle. CDR3 size: 14 residues. Germline V gives CDR1 SEHNR, CDR2 FQNEAQ (reference sequence). The CDR3 DNA follows: TGTGCCAGCAGCTTGAGGGACATTTTCTACGAGCAGTACTTC. Translating gives CASSLRDIFYEQYF.

This clone qualifies as medium-sized. The CDR3 nucleotides read TGTGCCAGCAGCTTTGAGGCGCGGGACACTGAAGCTTTCTTT. It yields the protein CASSFEARDTEAFF. The rearrangement links TRBV7-9 to TRBJ1-1; D unclear. The germline gives CDR1 SEHNR, CDR2 FQNEAQ (reference sequence). Trimming cost V 3 bases and J 3 bases, with 11 bases left between them. The CDR3 spans 14 residues.

The chain employs TRBV11-1 and TRBJ1-1, with TRBD1 matching over 8 bases. CDR3 length equals 14 residues. V gave up 5 bases and J gave up 1 base; unmatched junction bases: 3. The germline V gene encodes CDR1 SGHAT and CDR2 FQDESV (reference sequence). CDR3 sequence (DNA): TGTGCCAGCAGCCGACAGGGGTGGAACACTGAAGCTTTCTTT. It specifies CASSRQGWNTEAFF.

The CDR3 DNA reads TGCGCCAGCAGCCAAGGTTCAGACTACGAGCAGTACTTC. It codes for CASSQGSDYEQYF. The rearrangement joins TRBV4-1 to TRBJ2-7, with no clear D. This CDR3 is 13 amino acids long. V lost 1 base, J lost 3 bases, and 7 bases lay in between. Per germline, CDR1 MGHRA and CDR2 YSYEKL.

The chain is built from TRBV28 and TRBJ2-7, with 7 bases fitting TRBD2. V trimming: 8 bases; J trimming: 3 bases; junction bases outside the gene matches: 10. The CDR3 has 14 residues. Germline-derived CDR1 and CDR2 are MDHEN and SYDVKM. The CDR3 loop reads CASQKGGRNYEQYF. CDR3 DNA: TGTGCCAGCCAAAAGGGAGGGAGAAACTACGAGCAGTACTTC.

CDR3 amino acids: CASSPPGQGDTEAFF. CDR3 bases: TGTGCCAGCAGTCCACCGGGTCAGGGGGATACTGAAGCTTTCTTT. This sequence joins TRBV28 and TRBJ1-1; 7 positions agree with TRBD1. V gave up 5 bases and J gave up 5 bases; unmatched junction bases: 11. The CDR3 sequence is 15 residues long. The germline gives CDR1 MDHEN, CDR2 SYDVKM.

In this sample, this clone turned up a few times. The gene calls are TRBV6-1 and TRBJ1-1; D might be TRBD1 (6 bases). V lost 2 bases, J lost 6 bases, and 19 bases lay in between. In germline, CDR1 is MNHNS, CDR2 SASEGT. The CDR3 is 16 residues long. The CDR3 DNA reads TGTGCCAGCAGTGAATCGGGGGGGGCCGGCTGGGCTGAAGCTTTCTTT. Translating gives CASSESGGAGWAEAFF.

The genes are TRBV14 and TRBJ2-7, with D perhaps TRBD2 (5 bases). Trimming removed 1 base at V and 7 bases at J, with 14 bases between. Germline V CDR1 and CDR2: SGHDN, FVKESK. This CDR3 is 14 amino acids long. The CDR3 DNA reads TGTGCCAGCAGCCAAGCCCTCGGCAGCGGAGAGCAGTACTTC. It codes for CASSQALGSGEQYF. Based on the CDR3 plus reference TRBV14 and TRBJ2-7, the full variable domain is EAGVTQFPSHSVIEKGQTVTLRCDPISGHDNLYWYRRVMGKEIKFLLHFVKESKQDESGMPNNRFLAERTGGTYSTLKVQPAELEDSGVYFCASSQALGSGEQYFGPGTRLTVT.

The rearrangement links TRBV2 to TRBJ2-7, with D tentatively TRBD1 (6 bases). The V and J ends lost 7 bases and 0 bases respectively, with 7 bases between them. The CDR3 has 12 amino acids. Germline V lookup: CDR1 SNHLY, CDR2 FYNNEI. In nucleotides, the CDR3 is TGTGCCAGCACAGGGGTCTCCTACGAGCAGTACTTC. Translated: CASTGVSYEQYF. Combining the CDR3 with reference TRBV2 and TRBJ2-7 gives the whole variable domain EPEVTQTPSHQVTQMGQEVILRCVPISNHLYFYWYRQILGQKVEFLVSFYNNEISEKSEIFDDQFSVERPDGSNFTLKIRSTKLEDSAMYFCASTGVSYEQYFGPGTRLTVT.

In its sample, this clone was seen once. The V and J genes are TRBV7-9 and TRBJ1-5, with TRBD1 matching 8 bases. Looked up from germline, CDR1 is SEHNR and CDR2 is FQNEAQ (reference sequence). The length of the CDR3 is 14 residues. Losses at the gene ends were 2 bases for V and 4 bases for J; bases not matched to a gene: 1. CDR3 sequence (DNA): TGTGCCAGCAGCTTACAGGGGGCAAATCAGCCCCAGCATTTT. As protein: CASSLQGANQPQHF.

This chain joins TRBV30 and TRBJ2-3; no clear D. The V gene's germline CDR1 is GTSNPN and CDR2 SVGIG (reference sequence). CDR3 length equals 11 residues. Between the trimmed V and J ends, which lost 0 bases and 5 bases, there was a span of 3 bases. CDR3 bases: TGTGCCTGGAGTGTACTAGATACGCAGTATTTT. Translating gives CAWSVLDTQYF.

This rearrangement joins TRBV4-1 to TRBJ1-6, with 10 positions matching TRBD1. The V gene's germline CDR1 is MGHRA and CDR2 YSYEKL. CDR3 size: 20 residues. Germline trimming cut 1 base from V and 0 bases from J; bases unmatched to any gene: 9. The CDR3 loop reads CASSQVQGQGLSSYNSPLHF. CDR3 DNA sequence: TGCGCCAGCAGCCAAGTACAGGGACAGGGGCTGAGCTCCTATAATTCACCCCTCCACTTT.

The chain uses TRBV9 and TRBJ2-1; 7 bases match TRBD1. CDR1 is SGDLS and CDR2 is YYNGEE in the germline V gene. With V trimmed by 3 bases and J by 9 bases, 12 bases remained unmatched. The CDR3 runs to 15 residues. Here the CDR3 DNA reads TGTGCCAGCAGCGGAAAGACAGGGACCGTGGGTGAGCAGTTCTTC. The encoded protein is CASSGKTGTVGEQFF.

This sequence joins TRBV4-1 and TRBJ1-1; unclear D gene. The V gene lost 1 base and the J gene lost 11 bases, with 11 bases spanning the gap. Germline CDR1 and CDR2: MGHRA and YSYEKL. CDR3 length: 12 amino acids. DNA for the CDR3: TGCGCCAGCAGCCAAGGAGGAGGGTTGGCTTTCTTT. This codes for CASSQGGGLAFF.

The J gene is TRBJ2-2, the V gene TRBV28, with 12 bases that match TRBD2. This CDR3 has 17 amino acids. CDR1 and CDR2 from the germline V gene are MDHEN and SYDVKM. Trimming at V came to 5 bases and at J to 6 bases, leaving 10 bases not matched to a gene. Here the CDR3 reads CASSPGGLAGFSGELFF. CDR3 sequence (DNA): TGTGCCAGCAGTCCCGGAGGACTAGCGGGGTTCTCCGGGGAGCTGTTTTTT.

V and J are TRBV9 and TRBJ1-3; TRBD1 matches at 7 bases. This CDR3 spans 16 amino acids. The junction had 3 bases not matched to a gene; V was cut back by 0 bases and J by 0 bases. Germline V gives CDR1 SGDLS, CDR2 YYNGEE. The CDR3 is CASSVGTGASGNTIYF. CDR3 in DNA: TGTGCCAGCAGCGTAGGGACAGGAGCCTCTGGAAACACCATATATTTT.

The genes are TRBV7-6 and TRBJ2-1, with a tentative D call TRBD1 (7 bases). The CDR3 has 16 amino acids. CDR1 SGHVS and CDR2 FNYEAQ come from the germline V gene. V lost 3 bases and J lost 0, with 12 bases in between. CDR3 in DNA: TGTGCCAGCAGCTTGGAGGGGGCGAACTCCTACAATGAGCAGTTCTTC. Its protein is CASSLEGANSYNEQFF.

This clone was seen a single time. The chain joins TRBV6-6 to TRBJ2-5; 8 bases map to TRBD2. The CDR3 spans 15 residues. V lost 6 bases and J lost 0; bases outside the gene matches: 6. CDR1 MNHNY and CDR2 SVGAGI come from the germline V gene (reference sequence). CDR3 protein: CASRDLAGNQETQYF. The DNA for the CDR3 is TGTGCCAGCAGAGACTTAGCGGGGAACCAAGAGACCCAGTACTTC.